The next 31 T cell receptor beta chains were all read from a single sample in a study of CD8+ T cells in alopecia areata. Following extraction, RNA underwent reverse transcription to cDNA, which served as the sequencing template. Some clones are missing from TCRdb's copy, which holds only in-frame ones; the method was immunoSEQ multiplex PCR. The table records hundreds of thousands of clones, about three fifths of them present only once. Treatment: oral pan-JAK inhibitor, 5-10 mg twice daily. The source was CD4+ T cells sorted from blood, collected at week 52, from a patient treated with tofacitinib. All receptors derive from a human donor with alopecia areata.

The V gene is TRBV10-3, the J gene TRBJ2-7, with 8 nucleotides matching TRBD1. This CDR3 has 13 amino acids. V dropped 6 bases and J dropped 7; count of bases not matched to a gene: 8. Germline assignment: CDR1 ENHRY and CDR2 SYGVKD. The CDR3 region is CAIRNSGGGEQYF. The CDR3 nucleotides read TGTGCCATCAGGAATTCAGGGGGCGGAGAGCAGTACTTC.

The genes are TRBV14 and TRBJ2-1; D not resolved. The germline V and J ends were trimmed by 2 bases and 6 bases, with 14 bases remaining between them. Per the germline V gene, CDR1 is SGHDN and CDR2 is FVKESK. This CDR3 is 15 amino acids long. The CDR3 nucleotides read TGTGCCAGCAGCCAACTCATCCCCTGGGTCAATGAGCAGTTCTTC. Protein: CASSQLIPWVNEQFF.

Only a few counts were recorded for this clone. The chain links TRBV7-8 to TRBJ2-5, with TRBD1 as a possible D gene (6 bases). The J call is in doubt because the DNA end fits TRBJ2-7 better. Germline CDR1 and CDR2: SGHVS and FQNEAQ. The CDR3 runs to 15 residues. The CDR3 region has the DNA TGTGCCAGCAGCTTACGTCAGGGGAGCTCCTACGAGCAGTACTTC. This sequence encodes CASSLRQGSSYEQYF.

This clone was detected a few times. The J gene is TRBJ2-1, the V gene TRBV7-9, with a weak D call TRBD1 (6 bases). The V end lost 5 bases, the J end lost 9 bases, and 14 bases lay between the germline ends. Germline V gene sequence: CDR1 SEHNR, CDR2 FQNEAQ (reference sequence). There are 13 residues in the CDR3. CDR3 in amino acids: CASSPRGPLEQFF. As DNA, the CDR3 is TGTGCCAGCAGCCCCAGGGGCCCCCTTGAGCAGTTCTTC. The full variable domain, with the rest looked up from reference TRBV7-9 and TRBJ2-1, is DTGVSQNPRHKITKRGQNVTFRCDPISEHNRLYWYRQTLGQGPEFLTYFQNEAQLEKSRLLSDRFSAERPKGSFSTLEIQRTEQGDSAMYLCASSPRGPLEQFFGPGTRLTVL.

V usage is TRBV30 and J usage is TRBJ1-1, with TRBD1 matching 10 bases. V gave up 0 bases and J gave up 8 bases; unmatched junction bases: 3. Germline CDR1 GTSNPN, CDR2 SVGIG (reference sequence). The CDR3 is 13 amino acids. The CDR3 nucleotides read TGTGCCTGGAGTGTACGGGGACAGGGGGAAGCTTTCTTT. It is translated as CAWSVRGQGEAFF.

The CDR3 DNA sequence: TGTGCCAGCAGCCCCGGACAGCTAGGTGGCTACACCTTC. Translated, it gives CASSPGQLGGYTF. The gene calls are TRBV5-6 and TRBJ1-2, with a weak D call TRBD1 (6 bases). Germline V gene data show CDR1 as SGHDT and CDR2 as YYEEEE. The ends were cut back, 4 bases at V and 7 bases at J, with 14 bases in the middle. The CDR3 length is 13 residues.

Points on this clone: A much larger clone differs from this one at a single base, so this may be a read error. This rearrangement joins TRBV4-1 to TRBJ2-3, with D uncertain. The germline gives CDR1 MGHRA, CDR2 YSYEKL. The CDR3 spans 15 residues. V was shortened by 0 bases and J by 1 base, with 8 bases between the two germline ends. CDR3 sequence (DNA): TGCGCCAGCAGCCAAGATGGGTGGGGCACAGATACGCAGTATTTT. Its translation: CASSQDGWGTDTQYF.

The CDR3 DNA reads as TGTGCCAGCAGCCTAGGGGAGACCCAGTACTTC. It is translated as CASSLGETQYF. V and J are TRBV2 and TRBJ2-5; no firm D call. The germline V gene encodes CDR1 SNHLY and CDR2 FYNNEI. CDR3 length: 11 residues. Trimming took 6 bases from V and 5 from J, leaving 7 bases between them.

The chain recombines TRBV27 with TRBJ2-4; 7 bases map to TRBD1. The trim removed 6 bases at V and 3 bases at J, leaving 11 bases unmatched. Germline V gene sequence: CDR1 MNHEY, CDR2 SMNVEV (reference sequence). CDR3 length equals 16 residues. Here the CDR3 DNA reads TGTGCCAGCAGCCGACGTGACAGGGTTGGCAAAAACATTCAGTACTTC. Residues: CASSRRDRVGKNIQYF.

This sequence joins TRBV30 and TRBJ1-6; TRBD1 agrees at 7 bases. Unmatched junction bases numbered 4, after V lost 4 bases and J lost 1 base. This CDR3 comprises 15 residues. Germline V gives CDR1 GTSNPN, CDR2 SVGIG (reference sequence). The CDR3 spells CAWNRGNSYNSPLHF. For the CDR3, the DNA is TGTGCCTGGAACAGGGGAAATTCCTATAATTCACCCCTCCACTTT. Variable domain in full (rest from reference TRBV30 and TRBJ1-6): SQTIHQWPATLVQPVGSPLSLECTVEGTSNPNLYWYRQAAGRGLQLLFYSVGIGQISSEVPQNLSASRPQDRQFILSSKKLLLSDSGFYLCAWNRGNSYNSPLHFGNGTRLTVT.

The genes are TRBV9 and TRBJ2-7, with a tentative D call TRBD2 (7 bases). V lost 0 bases, J lost 2 bases, and 12 bases lay in between. CDR1 and CDR2 (germline): SGDLS, YYNGEE. This CDR3 region has 15 residues. The CDR3 DNA reads TGTGCCAGCAGCGTAGGGCGGGGGCCACCCTACGAGCAGTACTTC. It translates to CASSVGRGPPYEQYF.

The sample holds a few counts of this clone. The chain combines TRBV4-1 with TRBJ2-7; D unresolved. Germline CDR1 reads MGHRA; CDR2 reads YSYEKL. V was trimmed by 0 bases and J by 5 bases, leaving 5 bases between them. The CDR3 covers 12 residues. The CDR3 sequence: CASSQDFNEQYF. The CDR3 coding sequence is TGCGCCAGCAGCCAAGATTTCAACGAGCAGTACTTC.

DNA for the CDR3: TGTGCCAGCAGCTTAGGAGCCCGCGCGAACACCGGGGAGCTGTTTTTT. It is translated as CASSLGARANTGELFF. The rearrangement uses TRBV11-2 and TRBJ2-2, with unresolved D. V was clipped by 1 base and J by 0 bases, with 9 bases between them. CDR1 and CDR2 (germline): SGHAT, FQNNGV. This CDR3 is 16 amino acids long.

This clone was found a few times. This chain's CDR3 is CASSLDRGLSTEAFF. Written as DNA, the CDR3 is TGTGCCAGCAGCTTGGACAGGGGGCTGAGCACTGAAGCTTTCTTT. The chain recombines TRBV11-2 with TRBJ1-1, with 11 bases aligning to TRBD1. The CDR3 runs to 15 residues. Germline assignment: CDR1 SGHAT and CDR2 FQNNGV. With 3 bases clipped from V and 4 bases from J, the junction kept 4 bases outside the gene matches. The whole variable domain, filled in from reference TRBV11-2 and TRBJ1-1, reads EAGVAQSPRYKIIEKRQSVAFWCNPISGHATLYWYQQILGQGPKLLIQFQNNGVVDDSQLPKDRFSAERLKGVDSTLKIQPAKLEDSAVYLCASSLDRGLSTEAFFGQGTRLTVV.

The table lists this clone with a few counts. The chain links TRBV29-1 to TRBJ1-1, with a possible D match to TRBD1 (5 bases). V was clipped by 7 bases and J by 1 base, with 10 bases between them. The CDR3 contains 12 residues. Germline V lookup: CDR1 SQVTM, CDR2 ANQGSEA. The CDR3 coding sequence is TGCAGCGCGGGACGGGGGAACACTGAAGCTTTCTTT. As protein: CSAGRGNTEAFF.

The genes are TRBV4-3 and TRBJ2-1; D not resolved. Trimming took off 5 bases at V and 0 bases at J, with 11 bases between the two ends. The length of the CDR3 is 15 residues. In germline, CDR1 is LGHNA, CDR2 YSLEER. The CDR3 DNA reads as TGCGCCAGCAGCGTAACGCCGAGCTCCTACAATGAGCAGTTCTTC. This codes for CASSVTPSSYNEQFF.

The V and J genes are TRBV29-1 and TRBJ2-5; D assignment may be TRBD1 or TRBD2 (5 bases each). The DNA end is more similar to TRBJ2-7, so the J call may be wrong. This CDR3 is 12 amino acids long. Germline assignment: CDR1 SQVTM and CDR2 ANQGSEA. The CDR3 nucleotides read TGCAGCGGCCGAGGGGTTACCTACGAGCAGTACTTC. Translation: CSGRGVTYEQYF.

The CDR3 DNA follows: TGCGCCAGCAGCTTGATTGGGGGACAAGAGACCCAGTACTTC. As protein: CASSLIGGQETQYF. The chain couples TRBV5-1 to TRBJ2-5; possibly TRBD1 or TRBD2 for D (5 bases each). The CDR3 totals 14 residues. The ends were cut back, 1 base at V and 2 bases at J, with 9 bases in the middle. In germline, CDR1 is SGHRS, CDR2 YFSETQ.

This clone was counted a few times. This chain links TRBV11-2 with TRBJ1-3; D is undetermined. Trimming removed 3 bases at V and 0 bases at J, with 15 bases between. Germline V CDR1 and CDR2: SGHAT, FQNNGV. CDR3 length equals 17 residues. CDR3 sequence reads: CASSFGFGLNSGNTIYF. CDR3 coding DNA: TGTGCCAGCAGCTTTGGTTTCGGACTGAACTCTGGAAACACCATATATTTT.

This chain uses TRBV10-3 with TRBJ2-1, with D perhaps matching TRBD2 (5 bases). Germline V CDR1 and CDR2: ENHRY, SYGVKD. This CDR3 has 13 amino acids. V shed 8 bases and J shed 6 bases, with 14 bases lying between them. CDR3 loop: CAIALVLGNEQFF. DNA of the CDR3: TGTGCCATCGCACTAGTTCTGGGCAATGAGCAGTTCTTC.

The V gene is TRBV4-1, the J gene TRBJ2-5; 7 bases align to TRBD2. The J segment lost 9 bases and the V segment lost 0 bases, leaving 16 bases of the junction unmatched. Germline V lookup: CDR1 MGHRA, CDR2 YSYEKL. This CDR3 is built from 17 residues. The CDR3 DNA sequence: TGCGCCAGCAGCCAAGATGATCGGTCGGGAGGAAGAGATGCCCAGTACTTC. Encoded protein: CASSQDDRSGGRDAQYF.

The chain links TRBV30 to TRBJ1-5, with D uncertain. This CDR3 spans 14 amino acids. Per the germline V gene, CDR1 is GTSNPN and CDR2 is SVGIG (reference sequence). Trimming shortened V by 4 bases and J by 3 bases, and 13 bases separated the two germline ends. The CDR3 nucleotides are TGTGCCTGGACCGGCGCCAGTGCCAATCAGCCCCAGCATTTT. It translates to CAWTGASANQPQHF.

The chain couples TRBV7-9 to TRBJ1-4; D might be TRBD1 (5 bases). The CDR3 length is 15 residues. The germline gives CDR1 SEHNR, CDR2 FQNEAQ (reference sequence). Between the trimmed V and J ends, which lost 5 bases and 6 bases, there was a span of 16 bases. CDR3: CASSPRDWWDEKLFF. The CDR3 bases are TGTGCCAGCAGCCCCCGGGACTGGTGGGATGAAAAACTGTTTTTT.

There are a few counts of this clone. This chain joins TRBV6-4 and TRBJ2-6, with D perhaps matching TRBD2 (5 bases). V lost 9 bases and J 0 bases, leaving 9 bases between the germline ends. Germline loops: CDR1 MRHNA, CDR2 SNTAGT. CDR3 length: 14 amino acids. The CDR3 here is CASSENSGANVLTF. The CDR3, as DNA: TGTGCCAGTAGCGAGAACTCTGGGGCCAACGTCCTGACTTTC.

The CDR3 loop is CASTTDFYGYTF. CDR3 nucleotides: TGTGCCAGTACGACCGATTTCTATGGCTACACCTTC. The chain recombines TRBV19 with TRBJ1-2; D not certain. This CDR3 region has 12 residues. The ends were cut back, 7 bases at V and 4 bases at J, with 10 bases in the middle. CDR1 LNHDA and CDR2 SQIVND come from the germline V gene (reference sequence). Variable domain in full (rest from reference TRBV19 and TRBJ1-2): DGGITQSPKYLFRKEGQNVTLSCEQNLNHDAMYWYRQDPGQGLRLIYYSQIVNDFQKGDIAEGYSVSREKKESFPLTVTSAQKNPTAFYLCASTTDFYGYTFGSGTRLTVV.

The V call is TRBV6-1, the J call TRBJ1-2, with 9 bases lining up with TRBD1. With 6 bases clipped from V and 0 bases from J, the junction kept 5 bases outside the gene matches. The germline V gene has CDR1 MNHNS and CDR2 SASEGT. The CDR3 totals 15 residues. CDR3 nucleotide sequence: TGTGCCAGCAGCGGTCGGACAGGGGCTAACTATGGCTACACCTTC. It specifies CASSGRTGANYGYTF.

This rearrangement joins TRBV7-3 to TRBJ2-2; D unresolved. Trimming stripped 1 base from V and 0 bases from J, with 6 bases between. Germline CDR1 reads SGHTA; CDR2 reads FQGTGA. The CDR3 has 15 amino acids. The CDR3 coding sequence is TGTGCCAGCAGCTTAAGCCCAGCGAACACCGGGGAGCTGTTTTTT. This gives the protein CASSLSPANTGELFF.

CDR3 DNA: TGTGCCAGCTGTCGGGACAGACAAGAGACCCAGTACTTC. It translates to CASCRDRQETQYF. The chain combines TRBV7-9 with TRBJ2-5; 7 nucleotides match TRBD1. The CDR3 runs to 13 residues. Trimming took 8 bases from V and 2 from J; bases not matched to a gene: 5. From germline, CDR1 is SEHNR and CDR2 FQNEAQ (reference sequence).

This clone has more than one count but fewer than ten. The chain couples TRBV25-1 to TRBJ1-5; tentative D call: TRBD1 (5 bases). CDR3 length: 15 amino acids. Per the germline V gene, CDR1 is MGHDK and CDR2 is SYGVNS. V was clipped by 6 bases and J by 0 bases, with 12 bases between them. CDR3 in DNA: TGTGCCAGCAGGGGAGGGGAGGATAGCAATCAGCCCCAGCATTTT. Protein product: CASRGGEDSNQPQHF.

The chain couples TRBV7-9 to TRBJ2-5; D remains unclear. The germline V gene encodes CDR1 SEHNR and CDR2 FQNEAQ (reference sequence). This CDR3 comprises 14 residues. The germline V and J ends were trimmed by 1 base and 1 base, with 7 bases remaining between them. The CDR3 loop is CASSLDGSQETQYF. In nucleotides, the CDR3 is TGTGCCAGCAGCTTAGACGGAAGCCAAGAGACCCAGTACTTC.

The CDR3 is CASSPRTGVTGELFF. As DNA, the CDR3 is TGTGCCAGCAGCCCCCGGACAGGGGTGACCGGGGAGCTGTTTTTT. The rearrangement uses TRBV7-2 and TRBJ2-2, with 9 nucleotides matching TRBD1. J lost 5 bases, V lost 5 bases, and 6 bases had no gene match. The CDR3 is 15 residues long. Germline V CDR1 and CDR2: SGHTA, FQGNSA.